This record covers a single T cell receptor beta chain. Its antigen is not identified. This record belongs to a study of CD4+ T cells in melanoma. Findings and caveats of the study: In melanoma, neoantigen-specific CD4+ T cells reportedly differed in differentiation state. A reported correlation linked neoantigen-specific CD4+ T cells to CD8+, macrophage and B cell function.

The CDR3 runs to 17 residues. From germline, CDR1 is SGHTA and CDR2 FQGTGA. V was trimmed by 3 bases and J by 0 bases, leaving 15 bases between them. Clones were read by immunoSEQ multiplex PCR, and TCRdb kept only the in-frame ones, dropping some. Found here are roughly 60,000 clones, approximately 74% of them singletons; the top ten hold around 4.8%. Sequenced: tumor tissue. The V gene is TRBV7-3, the J gene TRBJ2-1; D gene uncertain. The sequence came from a human donor with melanoma. For the CDR3, the DNA is TGTGCCAGCAGCTTTGTTCTGATCACTACCTCCTACAATGAGCAGTTCTTC. It translates to CASSFVLITTSYNEQFF. Full variable domain (rest looked up from reference TRBV7-3 and TRBJ2-1): GAGVSQTPSNKVTEKGKYVELRCDPISGHTALYWYRQSLGQGPEFLIYFQGTGAADDSGLPNDRFFAVRPEGSVSTLKIQRTERGDSAVYLCASSFVLITTSYNEQFFGPGTRLTVL.